This T cell receptor beta chain originates from a study of control samples from healthy donors and cancer patients. This CDR3 comprises 14 residues. Germline loops: CDR1 MNHEY, CDR2 SVGAGI. The V segment lost 6 bases and the J segment 6 bases; nucleotides outside the gene matches: 9. Sequencing used immunoSEQ multiplex PCR; TCRdb keeps in-frame clones, though not all of them. The sample contains 80,000 or so clones, approximately 89% of which appear only once. The origin of this receptor is a man aged 45 to 65 in good health. This chain links TRBV6-5 with TRBJ1-2, with TRBD1 matching over 8 bases. The sample comprised blood. The CDR3 protein is CASRLTGERNGYTF. The CDR3 DNA reads TGTGCCAGCAGGTTGACAGGGGAGAGGAATGGCTACACCTTC.